Each of the 19 T cell receptor beta chains below was sequenced from the same sample in a study of beta chain features in type 1 diabetes. Since all of the isolated RNA was reverse transcribed, expressed TCRB transcripts were what got sequenced. Repertoires were generated with immunoSEQ multiplex PCR, while TCRdb's copy carries only in-frame clones and drops some. The table has 350,000 to 450,000 clones, 11% to 15% seen once. Sequenced material: naive CD4+ T cells from blood. Receptors originate from a man aged 30-40 years in good health.

The V and J genes are TRBV9 and TRBJ2-3, with D possibly matching TRBD2 (5 bases). This CDR3 contains 16 residues. Germline V CDR1 and CDR2: SGDLS, YYNGEE. V was trimmed by 4 bases and J by 5 bases, leaving 20 bases between them. CDR3 in amino acids: CASSPQPAVGGDTQYF. As DNA, the CDR3 is TGTGCCAGCAGCCCGCAGCCTGCGGTAGGAGGAGATACGCAGTATTTT.

The genes are TRBV18 and TRBJ2-1; 9 bases map to TRBD2. Germline values: CDR1 KGHSH, CDR2 LQKENI. This CDR3 has 15 residues. J lost 4 bases, V lost 2 bases, and 3 bases had no gene match. CDR3 sequence: CASSPALAGYNEQFF. The CDR3 bases are TGTGCCAGCTCACCAGCGCTAGCGGGGTACAATGAGCAGTTCTTC.

This chain joins TRBV4-1 and TRBJ2-1, with D tentatively TRBD2 (6 bases). Trimming stripped 0 bases from V and 6 bases from J, with 12 bases between. This CDR3 region has 15 residues. Per germline, CDR1 MGHRA and CDR2 YSYEKL. In DNA form, the CDR3 reads TGCGCCAGCAGCCAAGATGTGGCGGGGCGCAATGAGCAGTTCTTC. Encoded protein: CASSQDVAGRNEQFF.

The chain employs TRBV27 and TRBJ1-5, with 9 nucleotides matching TRBD1. This CDR3 region has 14 residues. The J segment lost 4 bases and the V segment lost 6 bases, leaving 4 bases of the junction unmatched. Germline lookup yields CDR1 MNHEY and CDR2 SMNVEV (reference sequence). CDR3 bases: TGTGCCAGCAGACTACAGGGGGCGAATCAGCCCCAGCATTTT. This translates into CASRLQGANQPQHF.

The chain carries TRBV14 and TRBJ2-3; 7 bases are a match to TRBD2. With V trimmed by 1 base and J by 3 bases, 4 bases remained unmatched. The CDR3 consists of 15 residues. Germline lookup yields CDR1 SGHDN and CDR2 FVKESK. The CDR3 DNA reads as TGTGCCAGCAGCCAAGGAGGACTAGGGACAGATACGCAGTATTTT. It codes for CASSQGGLGTDTQYF. Full variable domain (remainder filled in from reference TRBV14 and TRBJ2-3): EAGVTQFPSHSVIEKGQTVTLRCDPISGHDNLYWYRRVMGKEIKFLLHFVKESKQDESGMPNNRFLAERTGGTYSTLKVQPAELEDSGVYFCASSQGGLGTDTQYFGPGTRLTVL.

This clone was counted only a few times. V and J are TRBV9 and TRBJ2-2; D gene ambiguous. Per the germline V gene, CDR1 is SGDLS and CDR2 is YYNGEE. V lost 1 base to trimming and J lost 6 bases, with 16 bases between them. This CDR3 contains 16 residues. For the CDR3, the DNA is TGTGCCAGCAGCGTAAATTCCTTGGTTTACGCCGGGGAGCTGTTTTTT. Amino acids: CASSVNSLVYAGELFF.

This sequence joins TRBV6-5 and TRBJ2-7, with D maybe TRBD1 (6 bases). Looked up from germline, CDR1 is MNHEY and CDR2 is SVGAGI. Trimming removed 2 bases from V and 4 bases from J, with 9 bases in between. This CDR3 comprises 13 residues. The CDR3 sequence: CASSYPDSYEQYV. CDR3 nucleotide sequence: TGTGCCAGCAGTTACCCGGACAGTTACGAGCAGTACGTC.

The chain links TRBV6-1 to TRBJ2-5, with unresolved D. Germline V CDR1 and CDR2: MNHNS, SASEGT. V was shortened by 6 bases and J by 5 bases, with 10 bases between the two germline ends. CDR3 length: 12 amino acids. CDR3 nucleotide sequence: TGTGCCAGCAGAGTCCGGATGGAGACCCAGTACTTC. Amino acid sequence: CASRVRMETQYF.

The V and J genes are TRBV11-2 and TRBJ2-7, with D hard to call. This CDR3 contains 18 residues. Germline loops: CDR1 SGHAT, CDR2 FQNNGV. Trimming removed 6 bases at V and 1 base at J, with 25 bases between. DNA for the CDR3: TGTGCCAGCAGTCTTTTATCCCTTATGGGGTTTACTTCCTACGAGCAGTACTTC. It specifies CASSLLSLMGFTSYEQYF.

The V call is TRBV10-3, the J call TRBJ2-7; D remains unclear. Germline V lookup: CDR1 ENHRY, CDR2 SYGVKD. The CDR3 consists of 13 residues. V shed 0 bases and J shed 5 bases, with 8 bases lying between them. CDR3 bases: TGTGCCATCAGTGAGTCGGGGATGGACGAGCAGTACGTC. It codes for CAISESGMDEQYV.

This clone was observed a handful of times. The DNA of the CDR3 is TGTGCCAGCAGCGTTACGGCGTTGAACACTGAAGCTTTCTTT. Translating gives CASSVTALNTEAFF. The chain carries TRBV9 and TRBJ1-1; D unresolved. Trimming cost V 2 bases and J 0 bases, with 8 bases left between them. The CDR3 sequence is 14 residues long. The germline V gene encodes CDR1 SGDLS and CDR2 YYNGEE.

The CDR3 loop reads CASSADRGLYGYTF. The CDR3 DNA sequence: TGTGCCAGCAGTGCGGACAGGGGGCTCTATGGCTACACCTTC. The chain couples TRBV6-1 to TRBJ1-2; TRBD1 matches at 11 bases. This CDR3 has 14 residues. The ends lost 4 bases at V and 4 bases at J; junction bases unmatched: 2. Germline assignment: CDR1 MNHNS and CDR2 SASEGT.

The J gene is TRBJ1-5, the V gene TRBV19; D is unresolved. This CDR3 spans 17 amino acids. Trimming left V 8 bases short and J 1 base short, with 21 bases between. Per the germline V gene, CDR1 is LNHDA and CDR2 is SQIVND (reference sequence). CDR3 sequence reads: CASGLGAHRGSNQPQHF. CDR3 coding DNA: TGTGCCAGTGGACTTGGCGCACACCGTGGCAGCAATCAGCCCCAGCATTTT.

This clone has just a few counts. The chain carries TRBV7-2 and TRBJ2-1, with D unresolved. The germline V and J ends were trimmed by 7 bases and 0 bases, with 10 bases remaining between them. The CDR3 is 14 residues long. CDR1 SGHTA and CDR2 FQGNSA come from the germline V gene. Here the CDR3 DNA reads TGTGCCAGCAAAGTTCCCAGCTCCTACAATGAGCAGTTCTTC. It yields the protein CASKVPSSYNEQFF.

The chain joins TRBV7-8 to TRBJ2-3, with D maybe TRBD1 (5 bases). From germline, CDR1 is SGHVS and CDR2 FQNEAQ. The length of the CDR3 is 14 residues. V was pared by 0 bases and J by 4 bases, with 8 bases between. As DNA, the CDR3 is TGTGCCAGCAGCTTAGCGTCCAGGGCAGATACGCAGTATTTT. Protein product: CASSLASRADTQYF.

This clone occurred a few times. The chain joins TRBV18 to TRBJ1-5; TRBD1 is a possible D gene (5 bases). This CDR3 region has 14 residues. CDR1 is KGHSH, CDR2 LQKENI, per germline. V shed 0 bases and J shed 5 bases, with 8 bases lying between them. The CDR3 coding sequence is TGTGCCAGCTCACCACCGGGAGGGGATCAGCCCCAGCATTTT. It encodes CASSPPGGDQPQHF.

This clone was seen only a few times. This chain connects TRBV28 to TRBJ1-3, with D unclear. This CDR3 comprises 10 residues. Between the trimmed V and J ends, which lost 8 bases and 3 bases, there was a span of 2 bases. Germline values: CDR1 MDHEN, CDR2 SYDVKM. CDR3 sequence (DNA): TGTGCCAGCTATGGAAACACCATATATTTT. The encoded protein is CASYGNTIYF.

This clone has just a few counts. The chain recombines TRBV20-1 with TRBJ2-7; no clear D gene. V lost 4 bases to trimming and J lost 11 bases, with 15 bases between them. This CDR3 spans 11 amino acids. Germline V gene lookup returns CDR1 DFQATT and CDR2 SNEGSKA (reference sequence). The CDR3 DNA sequence: TGCAGTGCTACCTACCAAAATGTCAAGTACTTC. Protein product: CSATYQNVKYF.

This chain uses TRBV6-1 with TRBJ2-7; 7 nucleotides align to TRBD1. Looked up from germline, CDR1 is MNHNS and CDR2 is SASEGT. With V trimmed by 2 bases and J by 2 bases, 3 bases remained unmatched. The CDR3 is 14 residues long. The CDR3 nucleotides are TGTGCCAGCAGTGAAAGGACAGGACCCTACGAGCAGTACGTC. Translated: CASSERTGPYEQYV.